What follows are 21 T cell receptor beta chains derived from one specimen sequenced in a study of blood T cell repertoires in COVID-19. Data came from immunoSEQ multiplex PCR; TCRdb stores just in-frame clones and leaves some out. The table records 250,000 or so clones, about nine tenths of them present only once. Sequencing input: PBMCs or T cells enriched from blood (not recorded which). These receptors were taken from a man aged 50-60 years who had been exposed to COVID-19.

The V gene is TRBV28, the J gene TRBJ2-1; 8 positions agree with TRBD2. V shed 6 bases and J 2 bases; nucleotides not matched to a gene: 6. Germline lookup yields CDR1 MDHEN and CDR2 SYDVKM. There are 15 residues in the CDR3. CDR3 sequence (DNA): TGTGCCAGCAGCCCGACTAGCGACGCCTACAATGAGCAGTTCTTC. This encodes CASSPTSDAYNEQFF.

A single count supports this clone. V gene TRBV2 combines with J gene TRBJ1-1; 10 bases map to TRBD1. The germline V gene encodes CDR1 SNHLY and CDR2 FYNNEI. The V segment lost 6 bases and the J segment 4 bases; nucleotides outside the gene matches: 11. CDR3 length: 16 residues. The CDR3 nucleotides are TGTGCCAGCAGACCCTACCGACAGGGGGCGACCACTGAAGCTTTCTTT. This translates into CASRPYRQGATTEAFF.

This clone was recorded a few times. This chain uses TRBV24-1 with TRBJ1-2, with D possibly being TRBD1 (5 bases). This CDR3 region has 15 residues. The germline V and J ends were trimmed by 0 bases and 3 bases, with 10 bases remaining between them. In germline, CDR1 is KGHDR, CDR2 SFDVKD. This CDR3 is CATSDLQGPDYGYTF. The CDR3 region has the DNA TGTGCCACCAGTGATTTGCAGGGTCCGGACTATGGCTACACCTTC.

The chain is built from TRBV5-5 and TRBJ2-1, with D hard to call. Trimming pared 4 bases from V and 0 bases from J, leaving 14 bases between. Germline V lookup: CDR1 SGHKS, CDR2 YYEKEE (reference sequence). CDR3 length: 16 amino acids. In DNA, the CDR3 is TGTGCCAGCAGCCCCCGGTGGGCCCGCTCCTACAATGAGCAGTTCTTC. This translates into CASSPRWARSYNEQFF.

The chain is built from TRBV6-6 and TRBJ2-7, with D possibly being TRBD2 (5 bases). The V end was cut by 2 bases, the J end by 2 bases, with 7 bases between. Looked up from germline, CDR1 is MNHNY and CDR2 is SVGAGI (reference sequence). The CDR3 length is 13 residues. CDR3 in DNA: TGTGCCAGCAGTTACCGGGGAGCCTACGAGCAGTACGTC. Protein sequence: CASSYRGAYEQYV.

This chain connects TRBV18 to TRBJ1-3, with D unclear. The length of the CDR3 is 15 residues. CDR1 and CDR2 from the germline V gene are KGHSH and LQKENI. Between the trimmed V and J ends, which lost 3 bases and 4 bases, there was a span of 13 bases. The chain's CDR3 is CASSPSQSVGNTIYF. CDR3 DNA: TGTGCCAGCTCACCCTCACAGTCGGTCGGAAACACCATATATTTT.

The V gene is TRBV5-4, the J gene TRBJ2-3, with TRBD2 as a possible D gene (5 bases). V was shortened by 4 bases and J by 5 bases, with 14 bases between the two germline ends. The length of the CDR3 is 14 residues. Germline V gives CDR1 SGHNT, CDR2 YYREEE (reference sequence). This chain's CDR3 is CASSPGLRGDTQYF. The CDR3 nucleotides read TGTGCCAGCAGCCCGGGCCTACGGGGAGATACGCAGTATTTT.

This chain uses TRBV10-3 with TRBJ2-5; TRBD2 aligns across 12 bases. The CDR3 consists of 14 residues. Germline V gene lookup returns CDR1 ENHRY and CDR2 SYGVKD. V was pared by 10 bases and J by 2 bases, with 5 bases of the junction left unmatched. CDR3 coding DNA: TGTGCCAGCTCCGGGACTAGCGGGCAAGAGACCCAGTACTTC. This encodes CASSGTSGQETQYF.

This clone was recorded once. This rearrangement joins TRBV27 to TRBJ2-7; 7 bases agree with TRBD1. This CDR3 comprises 14 residues. Germline-derived CDR1 and CDR2 are MNHEY and SMNVEV (reference sequence). J gave up 5 bases and V 6 bases, and 10 bases lay outside the gene matches. The CDR3 region is CASSSPMRGHEQYF. The CDR3 DNA is TGTGCCAGCAGCTCCCCTATGAGGGGGCACGAGCAGTACTTC.

The rearrangement uses TRBV15 and TRBJ1-6, with D unclear. Germline values: CDR1 LNHNV, CDR2 YYDKDF (reference sequence). This CDR3 comprises 12 residues. Trimming cost V 5 bases and J 9 bases, with 8 bases left between them. The CDR3 DNA sequence: TGTGCCACCAGCTCCAGGTTTTCACCCCTCCACTTT. As protein: CATSSRFSPLHF.

This chain joins TRBV28 and TRBJ1-4, with unresolved D. V dropped 6 bases and J dropped 8 bases, with 19 bases sitting between them. The length of the CDR3 is 15 residues. The germline gives CDR1 MDHEN, CDR2 SYDVKM. CDR3 DNA: TGTGCCAGCAGCTCTCCGCGGACTGCAGAAGAAAAACTGTTTTTT. Translating it yields CASSSPRTAEEKLFF.

This rearrangement joins TRBV19 to TRBJ1-5, with 7 bases aligning to TRBD1. V lost 6 bases to trimming and J lost 4 bases; unmatched junction nucleotides: 3. The CDR3 has 13 residues. Germline-derived CDR1 and CDR2 are LNHDA and SQIVND (reference sequence). The CDR3 spells CASRGQANQPQHF. CDR3 DNA: TGTGCCAGTAGAGGACAGGCAAATCAGCCCCAGCATTTT.

The genes are TRBV4-2 and TRBJ1-5, with unresolved D. CDR3 length equals 14 residues. Deletions cut 1 base from V and 6 bases from J, with 10 bases between. Looked up from germline, CDR1 is LGHNA and CDR2 is YNFKEQ. The CDR3, as DNA: TGTGCCAGCAGCCAAGCCCGGGTAGGTCAGCCCCAGCATTTT. Encoded protein: CASSQARVGQPQHF.

V and J are TRBV4-2 and TRBJ2-1; perhaps TRBD2 as D (7 bases). The CDR3 is 16 amino acids. Germline assignment: CDR1 LGHNA and CDR2 YNFKEQ. The germline V and J ends were trimmed by 2 bases and 0 bases, with 11 bases remaining between them. The CDR3 region is CASSQRGGDSYNEQFF. The CDR3 nucleotides read TGTGCCAGCAGCCAAAGAGGGGGGGACTCCTACAATGAGCAGTTCTTC.

This sequence joins TRBV19 and TRBJ1-5, with D perhaps matching TRBD1 (6 bases). Germline values: CDR1 LNHDA, CDR2 SQIVND (reference sequence). The ends were cut back, 4 bases at V and 0 bases at J, with 19 bases in the middle. CDR3 length equals 18 residues. The CDR3 here is CASSRGGWVQNSNQPQHF. The CDR3 DNA reads as TGTGCCAGTAGTAGAGGGGGATGGGTACAGAATAGCAATCAGCCCCAGCATTTT.

J is TRBJ1-1 and V is TRBV19, with D possibly TRBD1 on 6 matching bases. This CDR3 region has 13 residues. CDR1 and CDR2 (germline): LNHDA, SQIVND (reference sequence). The V gene lost 6 bases and the J gene lost 1 base, with 9 bases spanning the gap. In DNA, the CDR3 is TGTGCCAGTAGGGGGGCGTGGAACACTGAAGCTTTCTTT. Protein product: CASRGAWNTEAFF. Together with reference TRBV19 and TRBJ1-1, the CDR3 gives the full variable domain: DGGITQSPKYLFRKEGQNVTLSCEQNLNHDAMYWYRQDPGQGLRLIYYSQIVNDFQKGDIAEGYSVSREKKESFPLTVTSAQKNPTAFYLCASRGAWNTEAFFGQGTRLTVV.

The chain couples TRBV7-9 to TRBJ2-5, with D possibly being TRBD1 (6 bases). V lost 4 bases to trimming and J lost 6 bases, with 15 bases between them. The germline gives CDR1 SEHNR, CDR2 FQNEAQ (reference sequence). The CDR3 has 14 amino acids. For the CDR3, the DNA is TGTGCCAGCAGCTCACCTCGAGGGGGAAAGACCCAGTACTTC. Its protein is CASSSPRGGKTQYF.

The rearrangement joins TRBV10-3 to TRBJ2-6; D call uncertain. The germline V gene has CDR1 ENHRY and CDR2 SYGVKD. Trimming took off 0 bases at V and 0 bases at J, with 6 bases between the two ends. The CDR3 spans 16 residues. The CDR3 region is CAISESMASGANVLTF. Written as DNA, the CDR3 is TGTGCCATCAGTGAGTCGATGGCCTCTGGGGCCAACGTCCTGACTTTC.

The chain joins TRBV30 to TRBJ1-2, with D perhaps matching TRBD1 (6 bases). Per germline, CDR1 GTSNPN and CDR2 SVGIG (reference sequence). This CDR3 comprises 13 residues. Trimming stripped 3 bases from V and 7 bases from J, with 15 bases between. CDR3 amino acids: CAWSSQLQGGYTF. Here the CDR3 DNA reads TGTGCCTGGAGCAGCCAGCTACAGGGTGGCTACACCTTC.

This clone was found a few times. The chain employs TRBV5-4 and TRBJ2-1; 10 nucleotides align to TRBD1. V was pared by 4 bases and J by 2 bases, with 6 bases of the junction left unmatched. Germline values: CDR1 SGHNT, CDR2 YYREEE (reference sequence). The CDR3 runs to 16 residues. The CDR3 loop is CASSPRQGATYNEQFF. CDR3 bases: TGTGCCAGCAGCCCCAGACAGGGGGCTACCTACAATGAGCAGTTCTTC.

In regard to this clone: Other DNA sequences in this sample translate to the same CDR3. The chain joins TRBV28 to TRBJ1-2; D is unclear. The CDR3 is made up of 12 amino acids. Trimming shortened V by 4 bases and J by 4 bases, and 7 bases separated the two germline ends. Germline-derived CDR1 and CDR2 are MDHEN and SYDVKM. CDR3 in amino acids: CASSSTTYGYTF. CDR3 nucleotides: TGTGCCAGCAGTTCGACAACCTATGGCTACACCTTC.